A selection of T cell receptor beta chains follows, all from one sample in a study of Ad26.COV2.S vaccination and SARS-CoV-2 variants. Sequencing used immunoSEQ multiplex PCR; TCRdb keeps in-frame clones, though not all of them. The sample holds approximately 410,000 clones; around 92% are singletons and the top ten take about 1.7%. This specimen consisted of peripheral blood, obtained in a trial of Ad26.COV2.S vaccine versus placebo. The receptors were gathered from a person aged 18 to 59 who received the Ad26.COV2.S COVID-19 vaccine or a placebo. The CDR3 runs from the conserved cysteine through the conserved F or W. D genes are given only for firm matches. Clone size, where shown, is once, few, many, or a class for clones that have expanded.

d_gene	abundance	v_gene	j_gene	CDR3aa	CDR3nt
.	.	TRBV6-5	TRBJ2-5	CASSYDPKGGETQYF	TGTGCCAGCAGTTACGACCCTAAAGGAGGGGAGACCCAGTACTTC
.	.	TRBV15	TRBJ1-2	CATSPPGGGNGYTF	TGTGCCACCAGCCCCCCCGGGGGGGGAAATGGCTACACCTTC
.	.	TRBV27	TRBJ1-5	CASSLVGQPQHF	TGTGCCAGCAGTTTAGTAGGTCAGCCCCAGCATTTT
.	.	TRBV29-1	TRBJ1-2	CSVPHSGDYGYTF	TGCAGCGTCCCACATTCAGGGGACTATGGCTACACCTTC
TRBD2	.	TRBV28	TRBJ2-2	CASEGSGGAAAGELFF	TGTGCCAGCGAGGGGAGCGGGGGGGCCGCGGCCGGGGAGCTGTTTTTT
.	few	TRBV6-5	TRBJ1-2	CASSYSRRHGYGYTF	TGTGCCAGCAGTTACTCGAGGCGCCATGGCTATGGCTACACCTTC
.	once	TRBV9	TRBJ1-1	CASSGVVGQGRDTEAFF	TGTGCCAGCAGCGGAGTGGTGGGGCAGGGGCGGGACACTGAAGCTTTCTTT
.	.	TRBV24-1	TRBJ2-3	CATSDQGDPTDTQYF	TGTGCCACCAGTGATCAGGGAGATCCCACAGATACGCAGTATTTT
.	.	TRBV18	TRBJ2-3	CASSPPPPAHTQYF	TGTGCCAGCTCGCCGCCCCCCCCTGCCCATACGCAGTATTTT
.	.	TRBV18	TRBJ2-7	CASSPTFYEQYF	TGTGCCAGCTCACCGACGTTCTACGAGCAGTACTTC